This record covers a single T cell receptor beta chain. A much larger clone differs by one base, so this may be a read error. The source of the sample is a study of blood T cells in healthy people across ages. PCR was performed a second time for about 6 to 12 cycles using a sample-barcoded 5' primer and a J-beta primer mix. Sequencing of every sample gave 2.5 million or more CDR3-containing paired-end reads. MiXCR, run by TCRdb on the 5' RACE reads, gives a single entry per CDR3 protein. The sample holds more than 1 million distinct CDR3 sequences, 40% to 45% seen once. The study recruited healthy Caucasian donors from Russia who were aged about 6 to 90. The CDR3 length is 13 residues. Germline V gene lookup returns CDR1 LGHNA and CDR2 YNFKEQ.

Sequenced material: blood. The V call is TRBV4-2, the J call TRBJ2-4, with no clear D. With the DNA end fitting TRBJ2-7 better, the J assignment may be wrong. The TCR originated in a woman aged 55-69 years in good health. The CDR3 is CASSQLRTDEQYF. CDR3 DNA sequence: TGTGCCAGCAGCCAATTGCGGACCGACGAGCAGTACTTC.